These T cell receptor beta chains were read from a single sample in a study of technical replicates of blood from a handful of donors. Here immunoSEQ multiplex PCR was the method, and the copy in TCRdb shows in-frame clones only, minus some. Of 55,000 to 65,000 clones listed, about 88% were seen once; the top ten hold around 5%. The source material was PBMCs. The receptors shown here come from a human donor in good health. Some clones in this sample may be carry-over from other donors' samples. The CDR3 runs from the conserved cysteine through the conserved F or W. D genes are given only for firm matches. Expanded clones get a size class; other rows say once, few or many, or leave the size out.

>TRBV15|.|.|TRBJ2-5
TGTGCCACCAGCAGTTGGCCGGGGGTCACCGGACGGGAGACCCAGTACTTC
CATSSWPGVTGRETQYF
>TRBV29-1|TRBD2|.|TRBJ2-5
TGCAGCGTTGGACTAGCGGAAGCGTGGACCCAGTACTTC
CSVGLAEAWTQYF
>TRBV5-6|TRBD2|.|TRBJ2-1
TGTGCCAGCAGCCCCAATAGCGGGAGCTCCTACAATGAGCAGTTCTTC
CASSPNSGSSYNEQFF
>TRBV6-6|.|.|TRBJ2-3
TGTGCCAGCAGTTACTCGGAGGTAGATACGCAGTATTTT
CASSYSEVDTQYF
>TRBV18|.|.|TRBJ1-4
TGTGCCAGCTCACCACTACAGGGAAAACTGTTTTTT
CASSPLQGKLFF
>TRBV2|TRBD1|few|TRBJ2-2
TGTGCCAGCAGTGGACAGGGGAGCACCGGGGAGCTGTTTTTT
CASSGQGSTGELFF
>TRBV18|TRBD1|.|TRBJ1-5
TGTGCCAGCTCACTACAGGGGGCCTTAGGCTCCCAGCATTTT
CASSLQGALGSQHF
>TRBV7-2|.|.|TRBJ2-2
TGTGCCAGCAGCCGTGAGGGGAACACCGGGGAGCTGTTTTTT
CASSREGNTGELFF
>TRBV9|TRBD1|.|TRBJ2-3
TGTGCCAGCAGCCGCGGCCCGACAGGGAGCTCAGATACGCAGTATTTT
CASSRGPTGSSDTQYF
>TRBV10-3|.|.|TRBJ1-1
TGTGCCATCAGAACCGGGACACTCGGGGAGGAAGCTTTCTTT
CAIRTGTLGEEAFF
>TRBV19|TRBD1|.|TRBJ2-2
TGTGCCAGTATTCGAAAGGGACAGGGTAACACCGGGGAGCTGTTTTTT
CASIRKGQGNTGELFF
>TRBV19|TRBD2|.|TRBJ2-7
TGTGCCAGTAGTCCCCGGGGAGGGGCACACGAGCAGTACTTC
CASSPRGGAHEQYF
>TRBV12-5|.|.|TRBJ2-2
TGTGCTAGTGGTTCTAGGAGCCCCGGGGAGCTGTTTTTT
CASGSRSPGELFF
>TRBV12-5|.|.|TRBJ1-1
TGTGCTAGTGGTTTGGACAGATTTGGGGGGAACTTCAACACTGAAGCTTTCTTT
CASGLDRFGGNFNTEAFF
>TRBV21-1|.|.|TRBJ2-5
TGTGCCAGCAGCACTCGACTAGCGGAGCCTCAAGAGACCCAGTACTTC
CASSTRLAEPQETQYF
>TRBV19|.|.|TRBJ1-2
TGTGCCAGTAGTATGGGGGGTGTATCTGAAGACCTCTATGGCTACACCTTC
CASSMGGVSEDLYGYTF
>TRBV21-1|.|.|TRBJ1-2
TGTGCCAGCAGCAACGCAAGAAGTGGGACAGGGGTTCTTGATGGCTACACCTTC
CASSNARSGTGVLDGYTF
>TRBV4-3|.|.|TRBJ1-5
TGCGCCAGCAGCCAAGGACAGCAATATCAGCCCCAGCATTTT
CASSQGQQYQPQHF
>TRBV6-5|TRBD1|.|TRBJ2-5
TGTGCCAGCAGTTTATCCGGGACAGGCCAAGAGACCCAGTACTTC
CASSLSGTGQETQYF
>TRBV5-8|.|.|TRBJ1-2
TGTGCCAGCAGCAGAGGACAAATCTATGGCTACACCTTC
CASSRGQIYGYTF
>TRBV7-3|TRBD1|.|TRBJ2-6
TGTGCCAGCAGCTTATCAGGGGGCGCTGGGGCCAACGTCCTGACTTTC
CASSLSGGAGANVLTF
>TRBV4-3|TRBD1|.|TRBJ1-6
TGCGCCAGCAGCCAAGACCCCGGGACAGGAGGATCACCCCTCCACTTT
CASSQDPGTGGSPLHF
>TRBV2|TRBD2|few|TRBJ2-7
TGTGCCAGCAGTGTGGGGAGGGGAGAGTACGAGCAGTACTTC
CASSVGRGEYEQYF
>TRBV19|TRBD2|.|TRBJ2-1
TGTGCCAGTAGTATAGATCGACTAGCGGGAGGGTCCTACAATGAGCAGTTCTTC
CASSIDRLAGGSYNEQFF
>TRBV7-2|TRBD1|.|TRBJ1-4
TGTGCCAGCAGCGCGAAGGGGGCCGGTGAAAAACTGTTTTTT
CASSAKGAGEKLFF
>TRBV25-1|.|.|TRBJ2-7
TGTGCCAGCAGTCAACAGGGAATCTACGAGCAGTACTTC
CASSQQGIYEQYF
>TRBV7-2|.|.|TRBJ2-1
TGTGCCAGCAGCTTCCCGTCACTATTTGAGCAGTTCTTC
CASSFPSLFEQFF
>TRBV10-3|.|.|TRBJ2-1
TGTGCCATCAGTGCTCGGGGAGACGGGTCCTACAATGAGCAGTTCTTC
CAISARGDGSYNEQFF
>TRBV4-3|.|.|TRBJ2-2
TGCGCCAGCAGCCAAGGACCAGCCGCGGGTACCGGGGAGCTGTTTTTT
CASSQGPAAGTGELFF
>TRBV12-5|TRBD1|.|TRBJ1-5
TGTGCTAGTGGTCCCGGGACAGGGGGCGACCTTAGCAATCAGCCCCAGCATTTT
CASGPGTGGDLSNQPQHF
>TRBV7-9|TRBD1|.|TRBJ2-5
TGTGCCAGCAGCAAAGGGGGCCGAGAAGAGACCCAGTACTTC
CASSKGGREETQYF
>TRBV30|TRBD1|.|TRBJ2-7
TGTGCCTGGAGCTCCGGGACAGCATACGAGCAGTACTTC
CAWSSGTAYEQYF
>TRBV4-3|.|.|TRBJ2-3
TGCGCCAGCAGCCAAGACGGCGGGCGAACAGATACGCAGTATTTT
CASSQDGGRTDTQYF
>TRBV25-1|.|.|TRBJ1-1
TGTGCCAGCAGTGATCGGCGGGGCGAAGCTTTCTTT
CASSDRRGEAFF
>TRBV7-2|.|.|TRBJ2-7
TGTGCCAGCAGCTTAGCGCGGACAGTCTACGAGCAGTACTTC
CASSLARTVYEQYF
>TRBV2|.|.|TRBJ1-2
TGTGCCAGCAGTGAAGCTTCGACAACCTATGGCTACACCTTC
CASSEASTTYGYTF
>TRBV7-9|TRBD1|.|TRBJ1-6
TGTGCCAGCAGCCCAACCGGGACAGGGAATTCACCCCTCCACTTT
CASSPTGTGNSPLHF
>TRBV19|.|.|TRBJ1-5
TGTGCCAGTACCATGAGGGGAGGGAGAGGTCAGCCCCAGCATTTT
CASTMRGGRGQPQHF
>TRBV7-9|.|once|TRBJ2-5
TGTGCCAGCAGCCCTAGCGCCCGTACCCAAGAGACCCAGTACTTC
CASSPSARTQETQYF
>TRBV7-2|.|.|TRBJ1-4
TGTGCCAGCAGCACGGGAGACCTTAATGAAAAACTGTTTTTT
CASSTGDLNEKLFF
>TRBV9|TRBD1|.|TRBJ1-3
TGTGCCAGCAGCCCAACCGGACAGGGCTCTGGAAACACCATATATTTT
CASSPTGQGSGNTIYF
>TRBV18|TRBD2|.|TRBJ2-7
TGTGCCAGCTCTATATCAGGACTAGCCTACGAGCAGTACTTC
CASSISGLAYEQYF
>TRBV2|.|.|TRBJ1-2
TGTGCCTCAGCACTCGGGGAAAGCATGGGTTATGGCTACACCTTC
CASALGESMGYGYTF
>TRBV7-7|.|.|TRBJ2-5
TGTGCCAGCAGCTTAAATCCGGGCGGGGAGACCCAGTACTTC
CASSLNPGGETQYF
>TRBV7-2|.|.|TRBJ2-3
TGTGCCAGCAGCTTACTAGGTGGGGCGGATACGCAGTATTTT
CASSLLGGADTQYF
>TRBV7-2|.|.|TRBJ2-7
TGTGCCAGCAGCTTACGGCGGACCTACGAGCAGTACTTC
CASSLRRTYEQYF
>TRBV4-3|TRBD2|.|TRBJ2-1
TGCGCCAGCAGCCAAGCGAGCGGGAAGCCCTACAATGAGCAGTTCTTC
CASSQASGKPYNEQFF
>TRBV7-7|TRBD2|.|TRBJ2-5
TGTGCCAGCAGCTTCGGCGGGGGGCACCCAGGAGAGACCCAGTACTTC
CASSFGGGHPGETQYF
>TRBV19|.|.|TRBJ1-5
TGTGCCAGCGATCGGCAGGGTGATTGGAATCAGCCCCAGCATTTT
CASDRQGDWNQPQHF
>TRBV28|.|once|TRBJ1-3
TGTGCCAGCAGTTTAGGGCGACAGGGAAACACCATATATTTT
CASSLGRQGNTIYF
>TRBV5-1|.|many|TRBJ2-7
TGCGCCAGCAGCTTGGAAGCGGAACTCTCCTACGAGCAGTACTTC
CASSLEAELSYEQYF
>TRBV7-2|TRBD1|.|TRBJ1-5
TGTGCCAGCAGCCCCCAGACAGGGGTGGGTCAGCCCCAGCATTTT
CASSPQTGVGQPQHF
>TRBV18|TRBD1|.|TRBJ2-2
TGTGCCAGCTCACCCCCGGGACAGGGTGCGGAAAGGACCGGGGAGCTGTTTTTT
CASSPPGQGAERTGELFF
>TRBV4-3|.|.|TRBJ2-6
TGCGCCAGCAGCCAAGAGAGACATATTGGTGGGGCCAACGTCCTGACTTTC
CASSQERHIGGANVLTF
>TRBV7-8|TRBD2|few|TRBJ2-7
TGTGCCAGCAGCTTAGCGGGGGGCGGGAGGGCCGTAAGAAACGAGCAGTACTTC
CASSLAGGGRAVRNEQYF
>TRBV5-5|.|.|TRBJ2-4
TGTGCCAGCAGCCCAGGGTGGCTGGCCAAAAACATTCAGTACTTC
CASSPGWLAKNIQYF
>TRBV4-2|TRBD2|.|TRBJ2-3
TGTGCCAGCAGCCTAGCGGGGGGACACACAGATACGCAGTATTTT
CASSLAGGHTDTQYF
>TRBV25-1|.|.|TRBJ2-5
TGTGCCAGCAGTGCTCTTGGGCTAGCAAAGCAAGAGACCCAGTACTTC
CASSALGLAKQETQYF
>TRBV4-1|TRBD2|.|TRBJ2-7
TGCGCCAGCAGCCAAGGGGAGGGCTCCTACGAGCAGTACTTC
CASSQGEGSYEQYF
>TRBV6-5|.|.|TRBJ2-7
TGTGCCAGCAGAATGGCACAGTACTACGAGCAGTACTTC
CASRMAQYYEQYF